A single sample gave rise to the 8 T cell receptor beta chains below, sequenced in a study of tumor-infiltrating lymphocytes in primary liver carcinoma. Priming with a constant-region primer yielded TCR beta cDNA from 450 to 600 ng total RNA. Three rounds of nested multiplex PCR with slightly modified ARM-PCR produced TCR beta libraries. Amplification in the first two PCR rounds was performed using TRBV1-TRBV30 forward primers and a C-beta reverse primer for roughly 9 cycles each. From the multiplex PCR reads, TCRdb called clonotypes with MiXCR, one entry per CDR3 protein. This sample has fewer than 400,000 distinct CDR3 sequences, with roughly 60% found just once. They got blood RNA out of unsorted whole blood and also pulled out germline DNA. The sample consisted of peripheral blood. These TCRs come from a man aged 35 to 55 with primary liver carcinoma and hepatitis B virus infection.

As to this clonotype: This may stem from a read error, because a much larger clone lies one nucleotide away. The CDR3 coding sequence is TGCAGCGTCTCGACAGATGGAAACATCATATATTTT. It is translated as CSVSTDGNIIYF. The chain links TRBV29-1 to TRBJ1-3; maybe TRBD1 (5 bases). CDR1 SQVTM and CDR2 ANQGSEA come from the germline V gene. The CDR3 is made up of 12 amino acids.

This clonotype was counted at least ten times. This CDR3 is CSVGGLAGYPGELFF. CDR3 sequence (DNA): TGCAGCGTTGGTGGACTAGCGGGATATCCCGGGGAGCTGTTTTTT. V usage is TRBV29-1 and J usage is TRBJ2-2, with 12 bases that match TRBD2. Germline trimming cut 4 bases from V and 6 bases from J; bases unmatched to any gene: 6. The germline CDR1 and CDR2 sequences are SQVTM and ANQGSEA. The CDR3 spans 15 residues.

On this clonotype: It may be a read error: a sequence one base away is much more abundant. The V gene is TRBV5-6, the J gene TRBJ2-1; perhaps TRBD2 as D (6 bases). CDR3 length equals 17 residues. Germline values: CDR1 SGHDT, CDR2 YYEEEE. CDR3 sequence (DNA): TGTGCCAACAGCTTGGAAGCGACTAGACTTTTCGACAATGAGCAGTTCTTC. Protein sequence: CANSLEATRLFDNEQFF.

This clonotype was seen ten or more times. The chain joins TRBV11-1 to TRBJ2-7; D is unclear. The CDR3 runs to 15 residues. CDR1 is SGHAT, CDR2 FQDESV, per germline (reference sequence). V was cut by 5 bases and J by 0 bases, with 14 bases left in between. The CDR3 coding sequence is TGTGCCAGCAGCCGTGCTACCTACAGCTCCTACGAGCAGTACTTC. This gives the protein CASSRATYSSYEQYF.

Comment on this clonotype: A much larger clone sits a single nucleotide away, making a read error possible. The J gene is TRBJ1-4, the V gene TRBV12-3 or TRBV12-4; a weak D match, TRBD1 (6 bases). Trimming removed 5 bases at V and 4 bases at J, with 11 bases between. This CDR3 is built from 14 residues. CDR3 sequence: CASSNRDNNEKLFF. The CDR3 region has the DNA TGTGCCAGCAGTAACCGGGACAATAATGAAAAACTGTTTTTT.

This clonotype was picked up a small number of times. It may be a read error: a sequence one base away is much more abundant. CDR3 in amino acids: CPSSYQLVSEQFF. In DNA, the CDR3 is TGTCCCAGCAGTTACCAACTAGTCAGTGAGCAGTTCTTC. The gene calls are TRBV6-2 or TRBV6-3 and TRBJ2-1, with D possibly TRBD2 on 5 matching bases. The length of the CDR3 is 13 residues. Germline CDR1 is MNHEY and CDR2 is SVGEGT.

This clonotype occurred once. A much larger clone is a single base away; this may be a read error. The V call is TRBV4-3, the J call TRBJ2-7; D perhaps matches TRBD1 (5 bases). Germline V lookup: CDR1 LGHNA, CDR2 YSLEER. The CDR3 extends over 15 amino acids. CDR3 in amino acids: CASSQVEYGAYEHYF. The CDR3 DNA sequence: TGCGCCAGCAGCCAGGTAGAGTATGGGGCCTACGAGCATTACTTC.

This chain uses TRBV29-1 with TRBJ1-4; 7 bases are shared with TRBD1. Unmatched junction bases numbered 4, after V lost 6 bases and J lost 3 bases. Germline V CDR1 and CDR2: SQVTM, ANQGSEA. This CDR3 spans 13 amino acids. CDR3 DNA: TGCAGCGTCAAGACAGGGTCTAATGAAAAACTGTTTTTT. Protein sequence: CSVKTGSNEKLFF.